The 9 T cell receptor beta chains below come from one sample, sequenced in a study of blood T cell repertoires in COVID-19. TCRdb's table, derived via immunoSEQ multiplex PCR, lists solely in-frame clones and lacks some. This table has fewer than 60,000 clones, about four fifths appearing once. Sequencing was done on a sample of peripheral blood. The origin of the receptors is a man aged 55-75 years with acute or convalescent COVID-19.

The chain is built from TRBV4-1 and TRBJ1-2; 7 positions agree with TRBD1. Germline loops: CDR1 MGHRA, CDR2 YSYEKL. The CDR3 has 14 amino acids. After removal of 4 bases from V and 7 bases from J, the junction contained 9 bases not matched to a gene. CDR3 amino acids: CASSPGTASTGYTF. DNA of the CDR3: TGCGCCAGCAGCCCCGGGACAGCAAGTACTGGCTACACCTTC.

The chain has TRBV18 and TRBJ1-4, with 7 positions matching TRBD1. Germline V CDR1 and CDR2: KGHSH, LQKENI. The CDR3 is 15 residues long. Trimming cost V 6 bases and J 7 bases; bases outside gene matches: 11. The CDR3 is CASSLPDREGEKLFF. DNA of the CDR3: TGTGCCAGCTCCCTTCCCGACAGGGAAGGTGAAAAACTGTTTTTT.

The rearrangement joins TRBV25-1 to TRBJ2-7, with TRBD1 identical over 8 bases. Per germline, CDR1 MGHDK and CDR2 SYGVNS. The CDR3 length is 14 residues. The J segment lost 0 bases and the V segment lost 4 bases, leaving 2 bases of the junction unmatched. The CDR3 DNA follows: TGTGCCAGCAGTGTACAGGGGGTCTCCTACGAGCAGTACTTC. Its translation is CASSVQGVSYEQYF.

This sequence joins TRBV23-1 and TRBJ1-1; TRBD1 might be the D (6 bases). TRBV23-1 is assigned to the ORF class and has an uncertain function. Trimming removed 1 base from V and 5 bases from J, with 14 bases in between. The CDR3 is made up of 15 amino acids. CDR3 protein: CASSQLPRGKTEAFF. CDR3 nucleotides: TGCGCCAGCAGTCAATTACCCAGGGGTAAGACTGAAGCTTTCTTT.

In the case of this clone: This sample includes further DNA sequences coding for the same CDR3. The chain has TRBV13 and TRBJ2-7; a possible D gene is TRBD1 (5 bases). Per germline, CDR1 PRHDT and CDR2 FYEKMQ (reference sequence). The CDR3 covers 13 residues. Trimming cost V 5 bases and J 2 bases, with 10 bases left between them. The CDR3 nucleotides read TGTGCCAGCAGCCCCCAGGGAACCTACGAGCAGTACTTC. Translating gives CASSPQGTYEQYF.

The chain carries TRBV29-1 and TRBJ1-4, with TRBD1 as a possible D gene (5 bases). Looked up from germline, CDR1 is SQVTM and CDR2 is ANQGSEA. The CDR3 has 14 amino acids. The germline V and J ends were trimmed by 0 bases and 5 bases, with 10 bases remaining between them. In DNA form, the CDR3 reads TGCAGCGTTGAAGATCGACAGATAAATGAAAAACTGTTTTTT. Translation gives CSVEDRQINEKLFF.

CDR3 in amino acids: CASSLPRVNTEAFF. The CDR3 DNA follows: TGTGCCAGCAGCTTACCCAGGGTGAACACTGAAGCTTTCTTT. This chain uses TRBV13 with TRBJ1-1; TRBD1 might be the D (5 bases). The V end was cut by 2 bases, the J end by 0 bases, with 7 bases between. Germline V CDR1 and CDR2: PRHDT, FYEKMQ (reference sequence). This CDR3 contains 14 residues. The whole variable domain, filled in from reference TRBV13 and TRBJ1-1, reads AAGVIQSPRHLIKEKRETATLKCYPIPRHDTVYWYQQGPGQDPQFLISFYEKMQSDKGSIPDRFSAQQFSDYHSELNMSSLELGDSALYFCASSLPRVNTEAFFGQGTRLTVV.

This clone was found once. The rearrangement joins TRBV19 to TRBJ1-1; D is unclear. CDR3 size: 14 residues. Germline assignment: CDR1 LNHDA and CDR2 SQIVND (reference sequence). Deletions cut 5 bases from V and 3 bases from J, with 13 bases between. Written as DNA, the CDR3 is TGTGCCAGTAGTCTACGACTGATTCACACTGAAGCTTTCTTT. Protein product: CASSLRLIHTEAFF.

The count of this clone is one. The CDR3 region is CASSEGAARSGNEQFF. The CDR3 region has the DNA TGTGCCAGCAGTGAGGGGGCAGCTAGGTCGGGGAATGAGCAGTTCTTC. V and J are TRBV2 and TRBJ2-1; tentative D call: TRBD1 (6 bases). Trimming left V 3 bases short and J 7 bases short, with 19 bases between. The CDR3 runs 16 residues. In germline, CDR1 is SNHLY, CDR2 FYNNEI.